Reported below is one TCR beta chain. Original analysis: Reference gene primers were amplified, and this amplification served to estimate nucleated cell counts. Measured with immunoSEQ multiplex PCR; TCRdb has only the in-frame clones, and not every one. V, J and clone size are taken as reported in that table, and D and trimming were inferred from the DNA itself. The data hold about 220,000 clones, with about nine tenths observed a single time. V lost 8 bases and J lost 0, with 14 bases in between. Looked up from germline, CDR1 is MNHEY and CDR2 is SMNVEV (reference sequence). CDR3 size: 15 residues. The data stem from a study of blood T cell repertoires in COVID-19. Study details: Samples came from the United States, Italy and Spain, spanning acute and convalescent COVID-19. The cDNA or gDNA used as material had been derived from T cells, B-cell-depleted T cells, or PBMCs.

The chain employs TRBV27 and TRBJ1-3; TRBD1 might be the D (6 bases). The sample comprised peripheral blood. This clonotype was sampled from a man younger than 40 who had recovered from COVID-19. Here the CDR3 reads CASPHCRGSGNTIYF. The CDR3 DNA sequence: TGTGCCAGCCCCCATTGCAGGGGCTCTGGAAACACCATATATTTT.